One T cell receptor beta chain is described in this entry. This clonotype was recorded a few times. Its specific antigen is unknown. Base qualities are not at hand, and no much larger clone is one base apart. The data originate from a study of CD8 T cells in ankylosing spondylitis (dated by TCRdb to about 2017). General notes on the study: The study profiled T cell receptor beta repertoires in healthy donors and ankylosing spondylitis patients to find disease-linked TCR variants. The whole study cohort included 85 to 120 healthy donors and some 27 ankylosing spondylitis patients. Peripheral blood was sampled, and synovial fluid was additionally collected from ankylosing spondylitis patients.

TCRdb records Illumina HiSeq 2500 as the sequencer. Quantitative 5'-RACE with molecular barcodes was the method used to prepare the TCR beta libraries. Per the original workflow: A new computational method, built on a probabilistic model of VDJ rearrangement, was used to identify disease-linked TCR variants. TCRdb trimmed the raw reads at Q25, called clones with MiXCR and kept productive beta chains. Rows matching on CDR3 protein sequence are summarized as one entry with the most common DNA and genes. The V and J calls reflect TCRdb's pipeline rather than the authors' work. This sample has 500,000 to 650,000 distinct CDR3 sequences in its table, and 5.3% of those were observed once. The ten biggest clones cover approximately 3.5% of the sample. Reading from cysteine to phenylalanine, the CDR3 counts 19 amino acids. This entry keeps only the CDR3 DNA: 57 bases, framed from base 1. The junction shows trimming of 1 base on V and 4 bases on J, plus 25 bases between the germline ends. Based on the germline V gene, the CDR1 and CDR2 sequences are MGHRA and YSYEKL.

What the study reported, not specific to this receptor: In peripheral blood, the disease-linked clones were found at relatively low frequencies and had a CD8+ phenotype. A TCR beta motif made up of seven or eight highly homologous amino acid variants appeared to be characteristic of blood from ankylosing spondylitis patients. Significant enrichment of the disease-linked clones was reported in matched synovial fluid samples from ankylosing spondylitis patients. Some motif variants were previously reported in synovial fluid and blood of reactive arthritis patients, suggesting common disease-initiation mechanisms.

What was sequenced was blood, either unsorted or a sorted T cell fraction (not recorded which). The chain was built from TRBV4-1 and TRBJ2-5; TRBD2 could be the D gene, as 7 bases match. The receptor was derived from a male donor with ankylosing spondylitis. The CDR3 protein: CASSQGLGGTSGRRETQYF. The sequenced DNA: TGCGCCAGCAGCCAAGGGCTGGGGGGGACATCAGGGAGGCGAGAGACCCAGTACTTC.